The next 29 T cell receptor beta chains were all read from a single sample in a study of regulatory T cells in long-lasting Graves disease. Through Arm-PCR of CDR3 regions and iRepertoire HTBI primers, TCR beta libraries were built. A single record per CDR3 protein comes from TCRdb applying MiXCR to the multiplex PCR reads. This sample carries about 560,000 distinct CDR3 sequences, 15% to 20% of them seen once, and the ten largest clones take 9.5% to 15%. The sample's time point: newly diagnosed GD, antithyroid drugs for less than 3 months. From PBMCs, RNA was extracted and then used to make the TCR library. These data were also filed under a second study, of T cells in Graves' hyperthyroidism and ophthalmopathy.

The sequenced sample was peripheral blood mononuclear cells (PBMCs), obtained at new diagnosis, from a patient treated with antithyroid drugs. Receptor source: a man aged 18 to 30 with Graves disease.

This clonotype was detected many times. The chain is built from TRBV6-2 or TRBV6-3 and TRBJ2-7; tentative D call: TRBD2 (8 bases). Trimming left V 0 bases short and J 3 bases short, with 30 bases between. Germline V lookup: CDR1 MNHEY, CDR2 SVGEGT. The CDR3 runs 21 residues. DNA of the CDR3: TGTGCCAGCAGTTACTCGGAAGGGGGCGGTGGGGCAGCGGGAGCTGGCTACGAGCAGTACTTC. Residues: CASSYSEGGGGAAGAGYEQYF.

This sequence joins TRBV28 and TRBJ2-1; D ambiguous. The CDR3 is 14 residues long. Germline V CDR1 and CDR2: MDHEN, SYDVKM. The V and J ends lost 2 bases and 7 bases respectively, with 12 bases between them. The DNA for the CDR3 is TGTGCCAGCAGTTTAAGGTCCCCTTATAATGAGCAGTTCTTC. Its protein product is CASSLRSPYNEQFF.

This clonotype was seen repeatedly, ten times or more. This chain joins TRBV30 and TRBJ2-1; TRBD1 agrees at 8 bases. The J call may be in error: the DNA end matches TRBJ2-5 better. The CDR3 consists of 15 residues. Germline V gene sequence: CDR1 GTSNPN, CDR2 SVGIG (reference sequence). CDR3 sequence reads: CAWSVDRVGFETQYF. The CDR3 bases are TGTGCCTGGAGTGTGGACAGGGTCGGTTTTGAGACCCAGTACTTC.

Of note for this clonotype: A much larger clone differs by one base, so this may be a read error. V is TRBV11-3 and J is TRBJ2-1; D unresolved. V was clipped by 5 bases and J by 5 bases, with 13 bases between them. From germline, CDR1 is SGHNT and CDR2 YENEEA. There are 14 residues in the CDR3. CDR3 residues: CASSPSEVHNEQFF. The DNA for the CDR3 is TGTGCCAGCAGCCCGTCTGAGGTCCACAATGAGCAGTTCTTC.

This clonotype has a count of ten or more. The V call is TRBV12-3 or TRBV12-4, the J call TRBJ1-4; D is unclear. The CDR3 is 15 residues long. V lost 2 bases, J lost 0 bases, and 7 bases lay in between. CDR3 residues: CASSLTPTTNEKLFF. CDR3 sequence (DNA): TGTGCCAGCAGTTTAACTCCTACAACTAATGAAAAACTGTTTTTT.

The genes are TRBV19 and TRBJ2-7; TRBD2 matches at 11 bases. Germline V CDR1 and CDR2: LNHDA, SQIVND (reference sequence). There are 19 residues in the CDR3. Trimming at V came to 4 bases and at J to 3 bases, leaving 17 bases not matched to a gene. The CDR3 is CASSTRLGTSGALRYEQYF. CDR3 coding DNA: TGTGCCAGTAGTACCCGATTAGGGACTAGCGGAGCCCTTCGCTACGAGCAGTACTTC.

As concerns this clonotype: Since a much larger clone is just one base distant, this may be a read error. V and J are TRBV18 and TRBJ2-1; D not resolved. The germline gives CDR1 KGHSH, CDR2 LQKENI. The CDR3 covers 13 residues. V was clipped by 6 bases and J by 10 bases, with 16 bases between them. CDR3 sequence reads: CASSFDKAYEQFF. In DNA form, the CDR3 reads TGTGCCAGCTCTTTCGACAAAGCCTACGAGCAGTTCTTC.

In its sample, this clonotype was seen a few times. The chain is built from TRBV28 and TRBJ1-5; D is perhaps TRBD1 (6 bases). The germline V gene encodes CDR1 MDHEN and CDR2 SYDVKM. Trimming took 4 bases from V and 2 from J, leaving 18 bases between them. This CDR3 region has 17 residues. The CDR3 region has the DNA TGTGCCAGCAGTTCCCTCCCAGGGGTTTCTGGCAATCAGCCCCAGCATTTT. It is translated as CASSSLPGVSGNQPQHF.

In regard to this clonotype: A read error is possible here, since a much larger clone lies one base away. The chain joins TRBV2 to TRBJ2-1; no definite D call. V was pared by 4 bases and J by 10 bases, with 14 bases between. The CDR3 contains 13 residues. CDR1 and CDR2 (germline): SNHLY, FYNNEI. This CDR3 reads CASSGGIAHEQFF. As DNA, the CDR3 is TGTGCCAGCAGTGGTGGGATTGCTCACGAGCAGTTCTTC.

Worth noting for this clonotype: This clone may be a read error of a much larger clone one base away. V is TRBV28 and J is TRBJ1-5, with D possibly being TRBD1 (6 bases). Germline V gene sequence: CDR1 MDHEN, CDR2 SYDVKM. The CDR3 spans 16 residues. The ends were cut back, 5 bases at V and 0 bases at J, with 14 bases in the middle. CDR3 in amino acids: CASSTDSRDSNQPQHF. The CDR3 region has the DNA TGTGCCAGCAGTACGGACAGCCGAGATAGCAATCAGCCCCAGCATTTT.

The V gene is TRBV19, the J gene TRBJ2-7, with 9 bases matching TRBD1. CDR3 length equals 15 residues. The J segment lost 2 bases and the V segment lost 4 bases, leaving 6 bases of the junction unmatched. Germline V lookup: CDR1 LNHDA, CDR2 SQIVND (reference sequence). The CDR3 is CASSTQGAGTYEQYF. CDR3 bases: TGTGCCAGTAGTACACAGGGGGCCGGAACCTACGAGCAGTACTTC.

This clonotype has at least ten counts. V and J are TRBV3-1 and TRBJ2-5; D remains ambiguous. Trimming removed 0 bases from V and 5 bases from J, with 7 bases in between. Germline CDR1 and CDR2: LGHDT and YNNKEL (reference sequence). CDR3 length equals 13 residues. The CDR3 DNA reads TGTGCCAGCAGCCAAGATCGTTTGGAGACCCAGTACTTC. Its protein is CASSQDRLETQYF.

This clonotype was seen repeatedly, ten times or more. The chain uses TRBV20-1 and TRBJ1-1, with D possibly TRBD1 on 6 matching bases. CDR3 length: 14 residues. In germline, CDR1 is DFQATT, CDR2 SNEGSKA (reference sequence). Trimming shortened V by 2 bases and J by 1 base, and 11 bases separated the two germline ends. CDR3 sequence: CSARIRGRNTEAFF. Written as DNA, the CDR3 is TGCAGTGCTAGAATCCGGGGGCGGAACACTGAAGCTTTCTTT.

This clonotype has a count of ten or more. The chain uses TRBV5-5 and TRBJ2-1; 8 bases map to TRBD1. The germline V gene encodes CDR1 SGHKS and CDR2 YYEKEE (reference sequence). The CDR3 loop spans 16 amino acids. Trimming cost V 4 bases and J 2 bases; bases outside gene matches: 8. CDR3 DNA sequence: TGTGCCAGCAGCGACGGGACAGGAGGGCCCTACAATGAGCAGTTCTTC. The encoded protein is CASSDGTGGPYNEQFF.

CDR3 region: CSARAGTEDTEAFF. As DNA, the CDR3 is TGCAGTGCTAGAGCCGGGACAGAGGACACTGAAGCTTTCTTT. The V and J genes are TRBV20-1 and TRBJ1-1; 7 nucleotides line up with TRBD1. The junction had 5 bases not matched to a gene; V was cut back by 1 base and J by 3 bases. The length of the CDR3 is 14 residues. The V gene's germline CDR1 is DFQATT and CDR2 SNEGSKA (reference sequence).

The sample holds many counts of this clonotype. V usage is TRBV6-1 and J usage is TRBJ2-1, with 13 bases aligning to TRBD2. V shed 9 bases, J shed 8 bases, and the junction held 7 bases outside the gene matches. Germline V CDR1 and CDR2: MNHNS, SASEGT. CDR3 length: 14 residues. The CDR3 loop reads CASTPGLAGYEQFF. The CDR3 DNA reads as TGTGCCAGTACGCCGGGACTAGCGGGATATGAGCAGTTCTTC.

This clonotype came up many times. V is TRBV12-3 or TRBV12-4 and J is TRBJ2-1; 7 nucleotides match TRBD1. This CDR3 has 13 residues. J gave up 7 bases and V 7 bases, and 7 bases lay outside the gene matches. The CDR3 sequence: CASNPGTENEQFF. The CDR3 DNA follows: TGTGCCAGCAACCCCGGGACAGAAAATGAGCAGTTCTTC.

This clonotype was detected ten times or more. The chain is built from TRBV6-2 or TRBV6-3 and TRBJ2-1; 8 bases map to TRBD2. J lost 8 bases, V lost 5 bases, and 14 bases had no gene match. The germline V gene encodes CDR1 MNHEY and CDR2 SVGEGT. This CDR3 comprises 16 residues. The chain's CDR3 is CASSESRGTSIHEQFF. The DNA for the CDR3 is TGTGCCAGCAGTGAATCGCGTGGGACTAGTATCCATGAGCAGTTCTTC.

The table lists this clonotype with a few counts. The chain is built from TRBV28 and TRBJ1-3; TRBD1 might be the D (5 bases). Germline CDR1 is MDHEN and CDR2 is SYDVKM. The V and J ends lost 1 base and 0 bases respectively, with 10 bases between them. The CDR3 is 16 amino acids. CDR3 residues: CASSLFRTFSGNTIYF. In DNA, the CDR3 is TGTGCCAGCAGTTTATTTCGGACATTCTCTGGAAACACCATATATTTT. Full variable domain (outside the CDR3, taken from reference TRBV28 and TRBJ1-3): DVKVTQSSRYLVKRTGEKVFLECVQDMDHENMFWYRQDPGLGLRLIYFSYDVKMKEKGDIPEGYSVSREKKERFSLILESASTNQTSMYLCASSLFRTFSGNTIYFGEGSWLTVV.

The chain is built from TRBV4-1 and TRBJ2-2, with D possibly TRBD2 on 7 matching bases. This CDR3 contains 15 residues. Trimming left V 3 bases short and J 6 bases short, with 14 bases between. CDR1 and CDR2 (germline): MGHRA, YSYEKL. CDR3 region: CASSHEQGGAGELFF. CDR3 bases: TGCGCCAGCAGCCATGAACAGGGAGGGGCCGGGGAGCTGTTTTTT.

This clonotype was counted a few times. The chain is built from TRBV4-1 and TRBJ2-5, with 9 positions matching TRBD2. This CDR3 has 16 amino acids. V trimming: 1 base; J trimming: 5 bases; junction bases outside the gene matches: 8. From germline, CDR1 is MGHRA and CDR2 YSYEKL. The CDR3 protein is CASSQVAGEGGETQYF. DNA of the CDR3: TGCGCCAGCAGCCAAGTAGCGGGAGAAGGGGGGGAGACCCAGTACTTC.

This rearrangement joins TRBV3-1 to TRBJ1-4, with D possibly being TRBD1 (6 bases). Trimming cost V 3 bases and J 8 bases, with 13 bases left between them. This CDR3 is 14 amino acids long. CDR1 and CDR2 (germline): LGHDT, YNNKEL (reference sequence). Here the CDR3 DNA reads TGTGCCAGCAGCCATACAGGGTTGGGCGAAAAACTGTTTTTT. Amino acid sequence: CASSHTGLGEKLFF.

The table lists this clonotype with a few counts. This chain links TRBV7-9 with TRBJ2-7; 7 nucleotides align to TRBD1. This CDR3 is 14 amino acids long. CDR1 and CDR2 from the germline V gene are SEHNR and FQNEAQ (reference sequence). J lost 3 bases, V lost 5 bases, and 7 bases had no gene match. The CDR3 sequence: CASSQGDANYEQYF. CDR3 sequence (DNA): TGTGCCAGCAGCCAGGGGGATGCTAACTACGAGCAGTACTTC.

This clonotype has at least ten counts. This chain connects TRBV7-2 to TRBJ1-2; tentative D call: TRBD1 (5 bases). V lost 6 bases, J lost 4 bases, and 24 bases lay in between. The germline gives CDR1 SGHTA, CDR2 FQGNSA. The CDR3 runs 17 residues. The CDR3 spells CASRFSMSGPRGYGYTF. The CDR3 DNA sequence: TGTGCCAGCAGATTTTCGATGTCGGGACCCCGGGGCTATGGCTACACCTTC. Full variable domain (rest looked up from reference TRBV7-2 and TRBJ1-2): GAGVSQSPSNKVTEKGKDVELRCDPISGHTALYWYRQSLGQGLEFLIYFQGNSAPDKSGLPSDRFSAERTGGSVSTLTIQRTQQEDSAVYLCASRFSMSGPRGYGYTFGSGTRLTVV.

J is TRBJ2-3 and V is TRBV9; TRBD1 or TRBD2 may be the D gene (6 bases each). V dropped 0 bases and J dropped 1 base, with 15 bases sitting between them. The CDR3 loop spans 17 amino acids. CDR1 is SGDLS and CDR2 is YYNGEE in the germline V gene. Here the CDR3 DNA reads TGTGCCAGCAGCGTAGAGGGGGGACGGTGGGGCACAGATACGCAGTATTTT. This translates into CASSVEGGRWGTDTQYF.

Notes on this clonotype: This may be a read error: a much more frequent sequence differs by one nucleotide. This chain links TRBV7-7 with TRBJ2-1; perhaps TRBD1 as D (5 bases). The CDR3 contains 17 residues. In germline, CDR1 is SSHAT, CDR2 FNYEAQ (reference sequence). The chain's CDR3 is CASSPARTRPSYNEQFF. The DNA of the CDR3 is TGTGCTAGCAGCCCAGCCAGGACACGTCCTTCCTACAATGAGCAGTTCTTC.

The V and J genes are TRBV6-2 or TRBV6-3 and TRBJ2-2; 7 positions agree with TRBD2. V gave up 0 bases and J gave up 7 bases; unmatched junction bases: 11. The CDR3 covers 17 residues. Germline CDR1 MNHEY, CDR2 SVGEGT. The CDR3 spells CASSYSIFLGGVGELFF. DNA of the CDR3: TGTGCCAGCAGTTACTCGATTTTCCTTGGGGGGGTCGGGGAGCTGTTTTTT.

This clonotype showed up just a few times. This chain uses TRBV27 with TRBJ2-2, with TRBD2 matching 8 bases. CDR1 MNHEY and CDR2 SMNVEV come from the germline V gene (reference sequence). V shed 8 bases, J shed 4 bases, and the junction held 9 bases outside the gene matches. This CDR3 has 15 amino acids. The CDR3 nucleotides are TGTGCCAGCGCCCACGGACTAGCCGGCACCGGGGAGCTGTTTTTT. Encoded protein: CASAHGLAGTGELFF.

In this sample, this clonotype turned up many times. This chain joins TRBV6-2 or TRBV6-3 and TRBJ1-1; tentatively, D is TRBD1 (6 bases). CDR1 MNHEY and CDR2 SVGEGT come from the germline V gene. The length of the CDR3 is 14 residues. Trimming pared 2 bases from V and 3 bases from J, leaving 10 bases between. CDR3 in DNA: TGTGCCAGCAGTTACGGGGCAGGGGACACTGAAGCTTTCTTT. Translated: CASSYGAGDTEAFF.